Following are 26 T cell receptor beta chains from one sample sequenced in a study of blood T cell repertoires in COVID-19. The assay was immunoSEQ multiplex PCR, and TCRdb's table has in-frame clones only and misses some. Of 130,000 or so clones listed, roughly 84% are singletons. The sample consisted of peripheral blood. The receptor set was obtained from a man aged 25 to 40 with COVID-19, enrolled during active disease.

CDR3 in DNA: TGTGCCAGCAGCGCCAGGGAGGTGGACAATGAGCAGTTCTTC. Its translation: CASSAREVDNEQFF. The V and J genes are TRBV7-8 and TRBJ2-1; D might be TRBD2 (6 bases). Trimming removed 5 bases from V and 5 bases from J, with 13 bases in between. This CDR3 contains 14 residues. The germline V gene has CDR1 SGHVS and CDR2 FQNEAQ.

The rearrangement links TRBV6-1 to TRBJ1-1; no reliable D call. This CDR3 contains 13 residues. Germline loops: CDR1 MNHNS, CDR2 SASEGT. V lost 3 bases and J lost 0, with 5 bases in between. Written as DNA, the CDR3 is TGTGCCAGCAGTGACCAATTGAACACTGAAGCTTTCTTT. Protein sequence: CASSDQLNTEAFF.

The chain links TRBV6-1 to TRBJ2-5; TRBD2 agrees at 7 bases. V lost 3 bases to trimming and J lost 6 bases; unmatched junction nucleotides: 7. Germline-derived CDR1 and CDR2 are MNHNS and SASEGT. The CDR3 is 14 amino acids. CDR3: CASSERGTYQTQYF. DNA for the CDR3: TGTGCCAGCAGTGAGCGGGGGACGTATCAGACCCAGTACTTC.

The chain uses TRBV6-5 and TRBJ2-7, with TRBD1 matching over 9 bases. Germline V lookup: CDR1 MNHEY, CDR2 SVGAGI. V trimming: 6 bases; J trimming: 3 bases; junction bases outside the gene matches: 9. There are 15 residues in the CDR3. CDR3 DNA sequence: TGTGCCAGCAGGTTGGGACAGGGAAGGAGCTACGAGCAGTACTTC. It encodes CASRLGQGRSYEQYF.

The DNA for the CDR3 is TGTGCCAGCAGCCCGGGACTAGCGGGGGGTTGGGAGACCCAGTACTTC. Translating gives CASSPGLAGGWETQYF. J is TRBJ2-5 and V is TRBV11-3; TRBD2 aligns across 15 bases. Germline V gene lookup returns CDR1 SGHNT and CDR2 YENEEA. There are 16 residues in the CDR3. Unmatched junction bases numbered 6, after V lost 5 bases and J lost 5 bases. The full variable domain, its missing parts supplied by reference TRBV11-3 and TRBJ2-5, is EAGVVQSPRYKIIEKKQPVAFWCNPISGHNTLYWYLQNLGQGPELLIRYENEEAVDDSQLPKDRFSAERLKGVDSTLKIQPAELGDSAVYLCASSPGLAGGWETQYFGPGTRLLVL.

V and J are TRBV20-1 and TRBJ2-3, with 11 bases that match TRBD2. Losses at the gene ends were 3 bases for V and 3 bases for J; bases not matched to a gene: 5. The CDR3 covers 15 residues. CDR1 is DFQATT and CDR2 is SNEGSKA in the germline V gene (reference sequence). CDR3 nucleotides: TGCAGTGCTAGTGGGACTAGCGGAAGTACAGATACGCAGTATTTT. Its protein product is CSASGTSGSTDTQYF.

The CDR3 nucleotides read TGTGCCATCACTAATCGGGACGAGCAGTACTTC. It yields the protein CAITNRDEQYF. This chain joins TRBV10-3 and TRBJ2-7, with D unresolved. The CDR3 has 11 residues. Germline V gene data show CDR1 as ENHRY and CDR2 as SYGVKD. Trimming took off 7 bases at V and 5 bases at J, with 9 bases between the two ends.

The chain links TRBV7-5 to TRBJ2-7; the table's TRBD1 call for D was not verified on the DNA. TRBV7-5 is a pseudogene. This CDR3 spans 13 amino acids. In DNA, the CDR3 is TGTGCCAGAAGCGGACAGGGAATAACCGAGCAGTACTTC. It encodes CARSGQGITEQYF.

The V and J genes are TRBV11-2 and TRBJ1-3; 7 bases agree with TRBD1. CDR1 SGHAT and CDR2 FQNNGV come from the germline V gene. J was trimmed by 2 bases and V by 3 bases; bases with no gene match: 4. This CDR3 has 15 residues. The CDR3 DNA follows: TGTGCCAGCAGCTTCCCGCAGGGGGCTGGAAACACCATATATTTT. It specifies CASSFPQGAGNTIYF.

V usage is TRBV10-2 and J usage is TRBJ2-2; TRBD2 matches at 8 bases. Germline CDR1 and CDR2: WSHSY and SAAADI. V lost 4 bases and J lost 5; bases outside the gene matches: 18. CDR3 length equals 19 residues. CDR3 sequence reads: CASSGGPPGAGGGTGELFF. For the CDR3, the DNA is TGCGCCAGCAGTGGTGGCCCCCCCGGGGCGGGAGGTGGAACCGGGGAGCTGTTTTTT.

The gene calls are TRBV10-3 and TRBJ2-1; 11 bases match TRBD2. Trimming at V came to 2 bases and at J to 2 bases, leaving 5 bases not matched to a gene. The CDR3 spans 17 residues. Germline-derived CDR1 and CDR2 are ENHRY and SYGVKD. The CDR3 is CAISEAQTSGTYNEQFF. The CDR3 DNA reads TGTGCCATCAGTGAGGCACAGACTAGCGGGACCTACAATGAGCAGTTCTTC.

The chain recombines TRBV6-2 or TRBV6-3 with TRBJ1-5; 7 nucleotides match TRBD1. V lost 1 base to trimming and J lost 2 bases; unmatched junction nucleotides: 2. Germline CDR1 reads MNHEY; CDR2 reads SVGEGT. The CDR3 loop spans 15 amino acids. Here the CDR3 reads CASSYWDSRNQPQHF. The CDR3 coding sequence is TGTGCCAGCAGTTACTGGGACAGCCGCAATCAGCCCCAGCATTTT.

The chain combines TRBV28 with TRBJ2-7; 14 nucleotides line up with TRBD2. This CDR3 has 16 residues. In germline, CDR1 is MDHEN, CDR2 SYDVKM. The V segment lost 2 bases and the J segment 7 bases; nucleotides outside the gene matches: 7. The CDR3 nucleotides are TGTGCCAGCAGTTTACCGGGACTAGCGGGAGCTGAAGAGCAGTACTTC. Its protein is CASSLPGLAGAEEQYF.

This chain links TRBV28 with TRBJ1-5; 8 bases map to TRBD1. From germline, CDR1 is MDHEN and CDR2 SYDVKM. The CDR3 consists of 14 residues. Germline trimming cut 8 bases from V and 4 bases from J; bases unmatched to any gene: 7. The CDR3 nucleotides are TGTGCCAGCGGTTACAGGGGGGAGAATCAGCCCCAGCATTTT. Translation: CASGYRGENQPQHF. Together with reference TRBV28 and TRBJ1-5, the CDR3 gives the full variable domain: DVKVTQSSRYLVKRTGEKVFLECVQDMDHENMFWYRQDPGLGLRLIYFSYDVKMKEKGDIPEGYSVSREKKERFSLILESASTNQTSMYLCASGYRGENQPQHFGDGTRLSIL.

The J gene is TRBJ2-7, the V gene TRBV9; TRBD2 matches at 9 bases. Germline CDR1 SGDLS, CDR2 YYNGEE. V was pared by 0 bases and J by 1 base, with 2 bases of the junction left unmatched. The CDR3 has 15 residues. CDR3 sequence reads: CASSVAAGGSYEQYF. The CDR3 DNA reads TGTGCCAGCAGCGTAGCTGCGGGAGGGTCCTACGAGCAGTACTTC.

The rearrangement joins TRBV27 to TRBJ2-4; 10 bases agree with TRBD2. Germline-derived CDR1 and CDR2 are MNHEY and SMNVEV (reference sequence). Trimming at V came to 4 bases and at J to 0 bases, leaving 3 bases not matched to a gene. There are 16 residues in the CDR3. The CDR3 here is CASSSTSGLAKNIQYF. CDR3 in DNA: TGTGCCAGCAGTTCGACTAGCGGGCTAGCCAAAAACATTCAGTACTTC.

This chain uses TRBV21-1 with TRBJ1-5. TRBV21-1 is described as a pseudogene. The CDR3 spans 12 residues. The CDR3 loop reads CASSLALWPQHF. The CDR3 region has the DNA TGTGCCAGCAGCCTAGCCCTCTGGCCCCAGCATTTT.

V and J are TRBV9 and TRBJ2-2, with 7 bases identical to TRBD1. CDR1 and CDR2 (germline): SGDLS, YYNGEE. This CDR3 contains 15 residues. V lost 6 bases, J lost 6 bases, and 11 bases stayed unmatched. This CDR3 reads CASNSPTGVAGELFF. For the CDR3, the DNA is TGTGCCAGCAACAGTCCCACAGGGGTGGCCGGGGAGCTGTTTTTT.

This clone has a handful of counts. This rearrangement joins TRBV5-4 to TRBJ2-7, with TRBD2 identical over 8 bases. V shed 2 bases and J 2 bases; nucleotides not matched to a gene: 3. Germline V gene data show CDR1 as SGHNT and CDR2 as YYREEE (reference sequence). CDR3 length: 14 amino acids. CDR3 DNA sequence: TGTGCCAGCAGCTTTAGCGGGGCGCCCTACGAGCAGTACTTC. This codes for CASSFSGAPYEQYF.

Comment on this clone: Other nucleotide sequences from this sample produce the same CDR3. The rearrangement uses TRBV6-5 and TRBJ2-7, with 7 positions matching TRBD2. The germline gives CDR1 MNHEY, CDR2 SVGAGI. The CDR3 runs to 13 residues. J gave up 2 bases and V 2 bases, and 0 bases lay outside the gene matches. In DNA form, the CDR3 reads TGTGCCAGCAGTTACGGGAGGGCCTACGAGCAGTACTTC. Amino acid sequence: CASSYGRAYEQYF.

The chain joins TRBV28 to TRBJ2-7, with D perhaps TRBD2 (6 bases). Germline V gives CDR1 MDHEN, CDR2 SYDVKM. There are 12 residues in the CDR3. V was trimmed by 8 bases and J by 3 bases, leaving 11 bases between them. CDR3 sequence: CASQRDFYEQYF. CDR3 DNA: TGTGCCAGCCAAAGGGACTTCTACGAGCAGTACTTC.

This chain connects TRBV7-9 to TRBJ2-7; the match to TRBD1 covers 8 bases. Per germline, CDR1 SEHNR and CDR2 FQNEAQ (reference sequence). The trim removed 5 bases at V and 6 bases at J, leaving 15 bases unmatched. The CDR3 runs 16 residues. CDR3 bases: TGTGCCAGCAGCCTTTACGAATTCCAGGGGGCTGGCGAGCAGTACTTC. Protein product: CASSLYEFQGAGEQYF.

The chain is built from TRBV7-3 and TRBJ2-6; D not resolved. V lost 4 bases, J lost 1 base, and 11 bases lay in between. Germline V gives CDR1 SGHTA, CDR2 FQGTGA. The CDR3 is 16 amino acids. This CDR3 is CASSSNRYSGANVLTF. In DNA, the CDR3 is TGTGCCAGCAGCTCAAACCGGTATTCTGGGGCCAACGTCCTGACTTTC.

V and J are TRBV6-5 and TRBJ2-3, with TRBD2 matching over 8 bases. CDR3 length: 15 residues. Unmatched junction bases numbered 5, after V lost 2 bases and J lost 4 bases. Germline V lookup: CDR1 MNHEY, CDR2 SVGAGI. CDR3 DNA sequence: TGTGCCAGCAGTTACGTCCGGGAGGGGGCAGATACGCAGTATTTT. Translated: CASSYVREGADTQYF.

The V call is TRBV28, the J call TRBJ1-3, with a weak D call TRBD1 (5 bases). CDR1 and CDR2 from the germline V gene are MDHEN and SYDVKM. V was shortened by 2 bases and J by 2 bases, with 19 bases between the two germline ends. CDR3 length equals 18 residues. The CDR3 DNA reads TGTGCCAGCAGTTTAACGGGCTGGGGGACTATGGCTGGAAACACCATATATTTT. The encoded protein is CASSLTGWGTMAGNTIYF.

J is TRBJ2-2 and V is TRBV4-3; 7 bases match TRBD2. J gave up 3 bases and V 1 base, and 5 bases lay outside the gene matches. Germline CDR1 and CDR2: LGHNA and YSLEER. The CDR3 length is 16 residues. The CDR3 here is CASSQGASGYTGELFF. The CDR3 DNA reads as TGCGCCAGCAGCCAAGGGGCTAGCGGATACACCGGGGAGCTGTTTTTT.